This record looks at one T cell receptor (beta chain) sequence and its context. This sample is part of a study of shared clonotypes between healthy human individuals. The germline V gene encodes CDR1 SGHTA and CDR2 FQGTGA. Trimming removed 1 base at V and 13 bases at J, with 17 bases between. The CDR3 has 14 residues. This table comes from immunoSEQ multiplex PCR, and its TCRdb copy is limited to in-frame clones, with some not included. The repertoire includes around 2.5 million clones, approximately 94% of them detected once, and roughly 0.36% sits in the top ten. The source of this sequence is a young man in good health. Some clones in this sample may be carry-over from other donors' samples. The chain uses TRBV7-3 and TRBJ2-1, with D uncertain. Sample: naive CD4+ T cells from PBMCs. As to subset: CD45RA+ positively selected. CDR3 region: CASSLNVGWIGQFF. CDR3 in DNA: TGTGCCAGCAGCTTAAATGTCGGGTGGATTGGTCAGTTCTTC.